The 31 T cell receptor beta chains presented below share a single source sample, sequenced in a study of T-cell reconstitution after alpha-beta-depleted transplantation in children (dated by TCRdb to the mid-2010s). This sample's treatment or condition label indicates: allogeneic hematopoietic cell transplantation with graft depleted of TCRalphabeta T cells and CD19 B cells. The library was generated by PCR. Instrument on record: Illumina HiSeq 2500. TCR libraries were prepared with molecular barcoding, using unique molecular identifiers to normalize TCRbeta repertoire quantification. The raw public data were reprocessed by TCRdb itself: fastp quality trimming at Q25, MiXCR clonotype calling, in-frame beta chains only. Each CDR3 protein appears once, grouped with its most common genes and DNA. This sample gives under 300,000 distinct CDR3 sequences in total; approximately 10% of them show up just once. The ten largest clones take up roughly a quarter of the sample.

The sample was peripheral blood, taken 180 days after TCRalphabeta/CD19-depleted stem cell transplant. All receptors derive from a male patient between 2 and 10 years old who had a stem cell transplant for chronic granulomatous disease, so the T cells may come from the graft donor.

This clonotype was observed at least ten times. The chain carries TRBV6-4 and TRBJ2-1; 9 bases align to TRBD2. V was pared by 5 bases and J by 3 bases, with 8 bases of the junction left unmatched. This CDR3 region has 16 residues. Germline CDR1 MRHNA, CDR2 SNTAGT. The CDR3 DNA sequence: TGTGCCAGCAGTCCATTAGCGGGAGTAGGCTACAATGAGCAGTTCTTC. Translating it yields CASSPLAGVGYNEQFF.

This sequence joins TRBV5-1 and TRBJ2-3, with 11 bases that match TRBD2. This CDR3 region has 16 residues. The V gene's germline CDR1 is SGHRS and CDR2 YFSETQ. V trimming: 6 bases; J trimming: 5 bases; junction bases outside the gene matches: 11. The CDR3 here is CASNPNLAGGEDTQYF. The CDR3 DNA reads TGCGCCAGCAACCCGAATTTAGCGGGAGGGGAAGATACGCAGTATTTT.

This clonotype was picked up many times. The V gene is TRBV20-1, the J gene TRBJ2-2; 9 positions match TRBD2. Trimming removed 1 base from V and 0 bases from J; junction bases left unmatched: 3. Germline lookup yields CDR1 DFQATT and CDR2 SNEGSKA (reference sequence). This CDR3 is built from 16 residues. DNA for the CDR3: TGCAGTGCTAGAGGCGGGAGGGCCTCGAACACCGGGGAGCTGTTTTTT. Protein sequence: CSARGGRASNTGELFF.

As to this clonotype: Being one base from a much bigger clone, this may be a read error. The chain is built from TRBV29-1 and TRBJ2-1; D perhaps matches TRBD2 (6 bases). The CDR3 is 14 residues long. Germline V CDR1 and CDR2: SQVTM, ANQGSEA. Trimming stripped 6 bases from V and 4 bases from J, with 16 bases between. CDR3 sequence reads: CSVGPGEWYNEQFF. For the CDR3, the DNA is TGCAGCGTAGGACCGGGGGAATGGTACAATGAGCAGTTCTTC.

This clonotype was detected a few times. The V gene is TRBV30, the J gene TRBJ2-5, with unresolved D. Per the germline V gene, CDR1 is GTSNPN and CDR2 is SVGIG (reference sequence). Trimming removed 3 bases from V and 5 bases from J, with 13 bases in between. The CDR3 covers 13 residues. CDR3 amino acids: CAWRPVPVETQYF. The CDR3 coding sequence is TGTGCCTGGAGACCGGTCCCAGTGGAGACCCAGTACTTC.

This clonotype was counted only a few times. This chain links TRBV20-1 with TRBJ1-5; 7 bases map to TRBD1. The CDR3 totals 14 residues. Germline trimming cut 0 bases from V and 4 bases from J; bases unmatched to any gene: 3. Per the germline V gene, CDR1 is DFQATT and CDR2 is SNEGSKA (reference sequence). The CDR3 nucleotides read TGCAGTGCTAGAGACATACAGGGGAATCAGCCCCAGCATTTT. It is translated as CSARDIQGNQPQHF.

This clonotype appeared many times. The chain uses TRBV29-1 and TRBJ2-7; TRBD1 might be the D (5 bases). The CDR3 has 11 residues. Trimming left V 3 bases short and J 3 bases short, with 6 bases between. CDR1 and CDR2 (germline): SQVTM, ANQGSEA. The CDR3 DNA follows: TGCAGCGTTGATGACAGCTACGAGCAGTACTTC. This codes for CSVDDSYEQYF.

This clonotype was detected many times. J is TRBJ2-7 and V is TRBV20-1; 8 bases fit TRBD2. Germline CDR1 DFQATT, CDR2 SNEGSKA (reference sequence). This CDR3 has 13 amino acids. J lost 4 bases, V lost 1 base, and 3 bases had no gene match. This chain's CDR3 is CSARGREEYEQYF. The CDR3 bases are TGCAGTGCTAGAGGGCGGGAGGAGTACGAGCAGTACTTC.

In its sample, this clonotype was seen many times. The chain recombines TRBV20-1 with TRBJ2-1; TRBD2 matches 11 bases. Trimming took 3 bases from V and 7 from J; bases not matched to a gene: 11. The germline V gene encodes CDR1 DFQATT and CDR2 SNEGSKA (reference sequence). This CDR3 comprises 16 residues. The CDR3 here is CSARDVLAGGRNEQFF. CDR3 bases: TGCAGTGCTAGGGACGTCTTAGCGGGAGGGAGGAATGAGCAGTTCTTC.

This clonotype was detected many times. The rearrangement links TRBV20-1 to TRBJ2-1, with D perhaps matching TRBD2 (5 bases). The CDR3 extends over 17 amino acids. Germline V CDR1 and CDR2: DFQATT, SNEGSKA (reference sequence). The germline V and J ends were trimmed by 0 bases and 0 bases, with 15 bases remaining between them. This CDR3 is CSAREIERTFSYNEQFF. The DNA for the CDR3 is TGCAGTGCTAGAGAAATAGAGCGGACGTTCTCCTACAATGAGCAGTTCTTC.

This clonotype was recorded at least ten times. The chain has TRBV5-1 and TRBJ2-3; no clear D. CDR1 is SGHRS and CDR2 is YFSETQ in the germline V gene. Trimming took off 2 bases at V and 2 bases at J, with 15 bases between the two ends. This CDR3 has 16 amino acids. The CDR3 DNA sequence: TGCGCCAGCAGCTTCGGTGGCGGATCACTCACAGATACGCAGTATTTT. Translated: CASSFGGGSLTDTQYF.

As regards this clonotype: A read error is possible here, since a much larger clone lies one base away. V gene TRBV6-5 combines with J gene TRBJ1-2; D is uncertain. Germline V gene lookup returns CDR1 MNHEY and CDR2 SVGAGI. The CDR3 loop spans 14 amino acids. The CDR3 here is CASSFLPPNYGDTF. The CDR3 nucleotides are TGTGCCAGCAGTTTTCTGCCTCCTAACTATGGCGACACCTTC.

On this clonotype itself: This may come from a read error, since a much larger clone is one base off. The chain employs TRBV29-1 and TRBJ2-2, with TRBD2 matching over 9 bases. This CDR3 contains 15 residues. J lost 0 bases, V lost 7 bases, and 6 bases had no gene match. The germline gives CDR1 SQVTM, CDR2 ANQGSEA. The CDR3 loop is CSAVAGVSNTGELFF. The CDR3, as DNA: TGCAGCGCCGTAGCGGGAGTCTCGAACACCGGGGAGCTGTTTTTT.

Only a few counts were recorded for this clonotype. The genes are TRBV11-2 and TRBJ2-7, with TRBD1 matching over 7 bases. The V gene end was trimmed by 1 base and the J gene end by 6 bases; junction bases not matched to a gene: 9. The CDR3 consists of 15 residues. Germline loops: CDR1 SGHAT, CDR2 FQNNGV. CDR3: CASSLVGGALGEQYF. CDR3 coding DNA: TGTGCCAGCAGCTTAGTAGGGGGCGCTTTGGGCGAGCAGTACTTC. Full variable domain (rest looked up from reference TRBV11-2 and TRBJ2-7): EAGVAQSPRYKIIEKRQSVAFWCNPISGHATLYWYQQILGQGPKLLIQFQNNGVVDDSQLPKDRFSAERLKGVDSTLKIQPAKLEDSAVYLCASSLVGGALGEQYFGPGTRLTVT.

Ten or more counts support this clonotype. The J gene is TRBJ1-2, the V gene TRBV5-6, with D perhaps matching TRBD1 (5 bases). The germline CDR1 and CDR2 sequences are SGHDT and YYEEEE. Trimming cost V 0 bases and J 3 bases, with 6 bases left between them. CDR3 size: 13 residues. The CDR3 protein is CASSLGRDYGYTF. The CDR3 DNA reads as TGTGCCAGCAGCTTGGGCAGGGACTATGGCTACACCTTC. Full variable domain (outside the CDR3, taken from reference TRBV5-6 and TRBJ1-2): DAGVTQSPTHLIKTRGQQVTLRCSPKSGHDTVSWYQQALGQGPQFIFQYYEEEERQRGNFPDRFSGHQFPNYSSELNVNALLLGDSALYLCASSLGRDYGYTFGSGTRLTVV.

This clonotype was seen ten or more times. V is TRBV20-1 and J is TRBJ1-5; D gene unclear. Germline V gene sequence: CDR1 DFQATT, CDR2 SNEGSKA (reference sequence). This CDR3 contains 12 residues. DNA for the CDR3: TGCAGCTTGGGAGGCGGCAATCAGCCCCAGCATTTT. Translation: CSLGGGNQPQHF.

There are many counts of this clonotype. This chain joins TRBV7-9 and TRBJ2-7; D is perhaps TRBD2 (5 bases). CDR1 and CDR2 (germline): SEHNR, FQNEAQ (reference sequence). CDR3 length: 13 amino acids. Between the trimmed V and J ends, which lost 5 bases and 2 bases, there was a span of 10 bases. The CDR3 sequence is CASSPTITYEQYF. The DNA of the CDR3 is TGTGCCAGCAGCCCGACTATTACCTACGAGCAGTACTTC.

This clonotype was detected a few times. This chain uses TRBV29-1 with TRBJ2-7; D is unclear. Germline V gene data show CDR1 as SQVTM and CDR2 as ANQGSEA. The CDR3 is 13 residues long. Trimming shortened V by 2 bases and J by 6 bases, and 14 bases separated the two germline ends. The CDR3 sequence: CSVETLLRSEQYF. Here the CDR3 DNA reads TGCAGCGTTGAAACTCTGCTGAGGAGCGAGCAGTACTTC.

In this sample, this clonotype turned up many times. This rearrangement joins TRBV5-1 to TRBJ2-1; 7 bases are a match to TRBD2. The CDR3 has 15 amino acids. V was pared by 0 bases and J by 4 bases, with 4 bases of the junction left unmatched. Germline CDR1 and CDR2: SGHRS and YFSETQ. The CDR3 DNA reads as TGCGCCAGCAGCTTGGTTGCGGGAGAATACAATGAGCAGTTCTTC. Translation: CASSLVAGEYNEQFF.

V is TRBV4-3 and J is TRBJ1-3; TRBD1 matches at 9 bases. The CDR3 runs to 14 residues. The V gene's germline CDR1 is LGHNA and CDR2 YSLEER. Trimming took 1 base from V and 8 from J; bases not matched to a gene: 3. DNA of the CDR3: TGCGCCAGCAGCCAAGGGGACAGGGCATACACCATATATTTT. It is translated as CASSQGDRAYTIYF.

This clonotype was counted many times. This chain links TRBV3-1 with TRBJ1-5; D is undetermined. This CDR3 is 14 amino acids long. The V gene lost 1 base and the J gene lost 3 bases, with 7 bases spanning the gap. Per the germline V gene, CDR1 is LGHDT and CDR2 is YNNKEL (reference sequence). CDR3 sequence: CASSQVGNNQPQHF. CDR3 in DNA: TGTGCCAGCAGCCAAGTTGGGAACAATCAGCCCCAGCATTTT.

Ten or more counts support this clonotype. The V gene is TRBV7-3, the J gene TRBJ2-4; D may match TRBD1 or TRBD2 (7 bases each). CDR1 SGHTA and CDR2 FQGTGA come from the germline V gene. Trimming pared 5 bases from V and 6 bases from J, leaving 17 bases between. The CDR3 extends over 15 amino acids. CDR3 DNA: TGTGCCAGCAGCCTAGGGGGAGGGGGCGGAAACATTCAGTACTTC. The encoded protein is CASSLGGGGGNIQYF.

This clonotype was detected ten times or more. V gene TRBV29-1 combines with J gene TRBJ1-1; D not certain. This CDR3 is built from 14 residues. V was shortened by 4 bases and J by 1 base, with 13 bases between the two germline ends. Germline V lookup: CDR1 SQVTM, CDR2 ANQGSEA. The CDR3 loop is CSVVPFRGNTEAFF. CDR3 nucleotides: TGCAGCGTTGTACCGTTCCGGGGGAACACTGAAGCTTTCTTT.

This clonotype has at least ten counts. The chain joins TRBV5-6 to TRBJ2-7, with D perhaps matching TRBD1 (6 bases). Deletions cut 4 bases from V and 2 bases from J, with 13 bases between. Looked up from germline, CDR1 is SGHDT and CDR2 is YYEEEE. The CDR3 spans 14 residues. In DNA form, the CDR3 reads TGTGCCAGCAGCCCCGGGACATCTACCTACGAGCAGTACTTC. This gives the protein CASSPGTSTYEQYF.

This clonotype was recorded at least ten times. This chain uses TRBV5-4 with TRBJ2-1; D remains unclear. Trimming cost V 2 bases and J 0 bases, with 9 bases left between them. The CDR3 runs to 15 residues. Looked up from germline, CDR1 is SGHNT and CDR2 is YYREEE (reference sequence). CDR3 protein: CASSLTSSSYNEQFF. CDR3 DNA: TGTGCCAGCAGCTTAACCAGTTCCTCCTACAATGAGCAGTTCTTC.

This clonotype has a count of ten or more. The genes are TRBV12-3 or TRBV12-4 and TRBJ2-1; no clear D gene. Between the trimmed V and J ends, which lost 5 bases and 7 bases, there was a span of 21 bases. This CDR3 comprises 16 residues. This chain's CDR3 is CASSPLRARPGNEQFF. The DNA for the CDR3 is TGTGCCAGCAGTCCTCTCCGGGCCAGACCCGGGAATGAGCAGTTCTTC.

The V and J genes are TRBV4-2 and TRBJ2-5, with D possibly being TRBD1 (6 bases). The V end was cut by 0 bases, the J end by 1 base, with 12 bases between. This CDR3 comprises 16 residues. Germline loops: CDR1 LGHNA, CDR2 YNFKEQ. The CDR3 is CASSQDGWTAQETQYF. The CDR3 nucleotides read TGTGCCAGCAGCCAAGATGGGTGGACAGCCCAAGAGACCCAGTACTTC.

The V and J genes are TRBV20-1 and TRBJ2-1; D remains ambiguous. This CDR3 is built from 12 residues. The V and J ends lost 5 bases and 5 bases respectively, with 10 bases between them. Germline V gene sequence: CDR1 DFQATT, CDR2 SNEGSKA (reference sequence). Here the CDR3 reads CSASVGHNEQFF. Here the CDR3 DNA reads TGCAGTGCTTCCGTTGGACACAATGAGCAGTTCTTC.

This clonotype has only a few counts. V usage is TRBV2 and J usage is TRBJ2-1, with 8 bases that match TRBD2. The length of the CDR3 is 17 residues. Trimming took 5 bases from V and 2 from J; bases not matched to a gene: 11. Per the germline V gene, CDR1 is SNHLY and CDR2 is FYNNEI. CDR3 nucleotide sequence: TGTGCCAGCAGTCCATTGCGGGAGGCGGGGGCCTACAATGAGCAGTTCTTC. Amino acid sequence: CASSPLREAGAYNEQFF.

This clonotype was seen many times. The rearrangement links TRBV11-2 to TRBJ2-7, with 9 bases matching TRBD2. Unmatched junction bases numbered 4, after V lost 3 bases and J lost 1 base. This CDR3 region has 15 residues. CDR1 SGHAT and CDR2 FQNNGV come from the germline V gene. The CDR3 reads CASSFRTSVSYEQYF. The CDR3 DNA sequence: TGTGCCAGCAGCTTCAGGACTAGCGTATCCTACGAGCAGTACTTC.

This clonotype showed up many times. J is TRBJ2-5 and V is TRBV20-1; tentatively, D is TRBD2 (5 bases). Looked up from germline, CDR1 is DFQATT and CDR2 is SNEGSKA (reference sequence). V was clipped by 6 bases and J by 5 bases, with 22 bases between them. This CDR3 contains 15 residues. CDR3 sequence (DNA): TGCAGTGCCATGCCCCCCAGCGTGACGGGGGAGACCCAGTACTTC. Its protein is CSAMPPSVTGETQYF.